This T cell receptor beta chain appears in the sequencing data of a study of blood T cell repertoires in COVID-19. About the research overall: Whether acute or convalescent, the COVID-19 samples came from the United States, Italy and Spain. Sample material is recorded as cDNA or gDNA derived from T cells, B-cell-depleted T cells, or PBMCs.

Germline V gives CDR1 SGHTA, CDR2 FQGNSA. The CDR3 runs 15 residues. V lost 5 bases, J lost 3 bases, and 13 bases lay in between. Some clones are missing from TCRdb's copy, which holds only in-frame ones; the method was immunoSEQ multiplex PCR. The top ten hold 5% to 6% of the sample, which has some 270,000 clones, about 82% seen once. Seattle patients were enrolled during active infection and followed longitudinally. The sample comprised peripheral blood. This clonotype was sampled from a woman older than 75 with COVID-19, enrolled during active disease. This chain connects TRBV7-2 to TRBJ1-4; perhaps TRBD1 as D (6 bases). The CDR3 protein is CASSAQGSSNEKLFF. Here the CDR3 DNA reads TGTGCCAGCAGCGCTCAGGGGAGTTCTAATGAAAAACTGTTTTTT.